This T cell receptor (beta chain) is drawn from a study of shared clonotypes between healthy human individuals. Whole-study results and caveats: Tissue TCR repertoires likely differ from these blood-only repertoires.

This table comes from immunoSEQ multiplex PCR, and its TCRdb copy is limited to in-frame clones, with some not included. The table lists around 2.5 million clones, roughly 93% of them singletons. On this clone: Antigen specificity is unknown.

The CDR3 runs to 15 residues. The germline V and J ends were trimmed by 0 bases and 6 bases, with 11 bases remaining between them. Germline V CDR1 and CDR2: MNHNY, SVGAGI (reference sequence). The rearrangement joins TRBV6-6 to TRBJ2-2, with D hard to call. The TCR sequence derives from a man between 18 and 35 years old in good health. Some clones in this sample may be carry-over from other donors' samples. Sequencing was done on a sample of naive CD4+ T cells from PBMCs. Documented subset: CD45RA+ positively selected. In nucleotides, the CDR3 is TGTGCCAGCAGTTACTCGATTCCGGGCGCCGGGGAGCTGTTTTTT. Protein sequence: CASSYSIPGAGELFF.